These 18 T cell receptor beta chains came from one sample sequenced in a study of T cell responses to AZD1222 COVID-19 vaccine. Clones were sequenced by immunoSEQ multiplex PCR, and TCRdb holds only the in-frame ones, with some missing. The sample lists around 110,000 clones, 70% to 90% occurring once. The material was peripheral blood, obtained on day 0 of AZD1222 vaccination. These receptors were taken from an adult in good health.

This clone was recorded only once. J is TRBJ2-7 and V is TRBV15; TRBD2 matches 8 bases. V dropped 5 bases and J dropped 0; count of bases not matched to a gene: 15. The CDR3 is 18 residues long. Germline-derived CDR1 and CDR2 are LNHNV and YYDKDF (reference sequence). This CDR3 is CATSGRGAGVSSSYEQYF. The CDR3 coding sequence is TGTGCCACCAGCGGGAGGGGAGCGGGGGTATCGAGCTCCTACGAGCAGTACTTC.

This chain connects TRBV27 to TRBJ1-2, with D perhaps TRBD1 (5 bases). Trimming removed 4 bases from V and 4 bases from J, with 10 bases in between. CDR1 and CDR2 from the germline V gene are MNHEY and SMNVEV (reference sequence). The CDR3 totals 13 residues. CDR3 protein: CASSWQGTYGYTF. The CDR3 DNA is TGTGCCAGCAGTTGGCAGGGTACCTATGGCTACACCTTC.

This clone was observed a single time. The gene calls are TRBV5-5 and TRBJ1-2; no firm D call. The germline V gene has CDR1 SGHKS and CDR2 YYEKEE (reference sequence). The CDR3 has 12 residues. Trimming took off 5 bases at V and 4 bases at J, with 9 bases between the two ends. The DNA of the CDR3 is TGTGCCAGCAGTTTTGACACCTATGGCTACACCTTC. It is translated as CASSFDTYGYTF.

The gene calls are TRBV15 and TRBJ2-5; D gene uncertain. Trimming took 3 bases from V and 5 from J, leaving 7 bases between them. This CDR3 has 12 amino acids. CDR1 is LNHNV, CDR2 YYDKDF, per germline (reference sequence). CDR3 DNA sequence: TGTGCCACCAGCAGGTTGGCGGAGACCCAGTACTTC. Protein sequence: CATSRLAETQYF.

The chain joins TRBV19 to TRBJ2-7, with 12 bases that match TRBD2. Germline V CDR1 and CDR2: LNHDA, SQIVND (reference sequence). The ends lost 2 bases at V and 4 bases at J; junction bases unmatched: 3. CDR3 size: 15 residues. CDR3 bases: TGTGCCAGTAGTATAAAGACTAGCGGGGGATACGAGCAGTACTTC. It encodes CASSIKTSGGYEQYF.

This clone was seen only once. CDR3 DNA: TGTGCCAGCAGCCCCGGGACTAGCGTCTACGAGCAGTACTTC. This codes for CASSPGTSVYEQYF. The chain is built from TRBV5-5 and TRBJ2-7, with 10 bases aligning to TRBD2. The V gene end was trimmed by 4 bases and the J gene end by 3 bases; junction bases not matched to a gene: 4. The CDR3 spans 14 residues. Germline loops: CDR1 SGHKS, CDR2 YYEKEE (reference sequence).

The chain couples TRBV3-1 (or the pseudogene TRBV3-2) to TRBJ1-2, with D maybe TRBD1 (6 bases). Germline V gene data show CDR1 as LGHDT and CDR2 as YNNKEL (reference sequence). Trimming took off 2 bases at V and 6 bases at J, with 16 bases between the two ends. This CDR3 region has 15 residues. The CDR3 loop reads CASSQLSGGGNGYTF. CDR3 sequence (DNA): TGTGCCAGCAGCCAACTGTCAGGAGGGGGGAATGGCTACACCTTC.

This clone showed up just once. V gene TRBV29-1 combines with J gene TRBJ2-7; D possibly corresponds to TRBD2 (5 bases). V lost 4 bases, J lost 5 bases, and 18 bases lay in between. Germline values: CDR1 SQVTM, CDR2 ANQGSEA. There are 14 residues in the CDR3. The CDR3 DNA sequence: TGCAGCGTTGTTCTGGGAACTAGGGTTAACGAGCAGTACTTC. This encodes CSVVLGTRVNEQYF.

The gene calls are TRBV30 and TRBJ2-7; D uncertain. V was trimmed by 4 bases and J by 0 bases, leaving 4 bases between them. The CDR3 runs to 11 residues. Germline CDR1 and CDR2: GTSNPN and SVGIG (reference sequence). In nucleotides, the CDR3 is TGTGCCTGGAAGCGCTCCTACGAGCAGTACTTC. It encodes CAWKRSYEQYF.

V and J are TRBV9 and TRBJ1-3, with D unresolved. The CDR3 contains 15 residues. CDR1 SGDLS and CDR2 YYNGEE come from the germline V gene. Deletions cut 0 bases from V and 2 bases from J, with 9 bases between. Here the CDR3 reads CASSVAGNAGNTIYF. The CDR3 bases are TGTGCCAGCAGCGTAGCAGGTAACGCTGGAAACACCATATATTTT.

The J gene is TRBJ2-7, the V gene TRBV6-5; D gene unclear. The CDR3 has 14 amino acids. Trimming left V 6 bases short and J 0 bases short, with 12 bases between. Germline V lookup: CDR1 MNHEY, CDR2 SVGAGI. CDR3 sequence (DNA): TGTGCCAGCAGCCTTGACTTCCCCTCCTACGAGCAGTACTTC. This gives the protein CASSLDFPSYEQYF.

This chain connects TRBV10-3 to TRBJ2-7; no clear D. The germline V gene has CDR1 ENHRY and CDR2 SYGVKD. This CDR3 comprises 17 residues. V was pared by 3 bases and J by 0 bases, with 18 bases between. The CDR3 is CAISDPRPRGTSYEQYF. CDR3 sequence (DNA): TGTGCCATCAGTGACCCACGGCCCCGAGGAACCTCCTACGAGCAGTACTTC.

The V gene is TRBV4-1, the J gene TRBJ2-5, with D unclear. The CDR3 length is 11 residues. Germline-derived CDR1 and CDR2 are MGHRA and YSYEKL. V was cut by 4 bases and J by 5 bases, with 5 bases left in between. The CDR3 DNA sequence: TGCGCCAGCAGCCTCGGGGAGACCCAGTACTTC. This codes for CASSLGETQYF.

The chain joins TRBV7-3 to TRBJ1-1; no definite D call. The V gene's germline CDR1 is SGHTA and CDR2 FQGTGA. CDR3 length equals 14 residues. Trimming removed 1 base from V and 3 bases from J, with 9 bases in between. This chain's CDR3 is CASSLSGRDTEAFF. In DNA form, the CDR3 reads TGTGCCAGCAGCTTAAGTGGGCGGGACACTGAAGCTTTCTTT.

This clone was picked up one time. This sequence joins TRBV3-1 (or the pseudogene TRBV3-2) and TRBJ2-3; TRBD2 aligns across 7 bases. This CDR3 has 14 amino acids. Germline V gene sequence: CDR1 LGHDT, CDR2 YNNKEL (reference sequence). With V trimmed by 4 bases and J by 6 bases, 7 bases remained unmatched. The DNA of the CDR3 is TGTGCCAGCAGCCGTGGGGGGGAAGGGGATACGCAGTATTTT. Translation gives CASSRGGEGDTQYF.

The gene calls are TRBV9 and TRBJ1-6, with TRBD1 as a possible D gene (5 bases). Per germline, CDR1 SGDLS and CDR2 YYNGEE. The CDR3 loop spans 15 amino acids. V was pared by 0 bases and J by 7 bases, with 11 bases between. The CDR3 protein is CASSVEGDWNSPLHF. DNA for the CDR3: TGTGCCAGCAGCGTAGAAGGGGATTGGAATTCACCCCTCCACTTT. Full variable domain (outside the CDR3, taken from reference TRBV9 and TRBJ1-6): DSGVTQTPKHLITATGQRVTLRCSPRSGDLSVYWYQQSLDQGLQFLIQYYNGEERAKGNILERFSAQQFPDLHSELNLSSLELGDSALYFCASSVEGDWNSPLHFGNGTRLTVT.

The rearrangement links TRBV6-5 to TRBJ1-1, with a weak D call TRBD1 (5 bases). The CDR3 contains 13 residues. Germline lookup yields CDR1 MNHEY and CDR2 SVGAGI. V lost 8 bases and J 6 bases, leaving 16 bases between the germline ends. CDR3 protein: CASGSGGGSEAFF. The CDR3 DNA sequence: TGTGCCAGCGGATCGGGGGGGGGATCTGAAGCTTTCTTT.

This chain links TRBV27 with TRBJ1-5; perhaps TRBD1 as D (5 bases). The CDR3 runs 14 residues. V dropped 6 bases and J dropped 2 bases, with 11 bases sitting between them. Germline CDR1 is MNHEY and CDR2 is SMNVEV (reference sequence). The CDR3 DNA is TGTGCCAGCAGCCTTGACAGAGGCAATCAGCCCCAGCATTTT. Its translation is CASSLDRGNQPQHF.